These 23 T cell receptor beta chains were all obtained from the same sample, sequenced in a study of T-cell reconstitution after alpha-beta-depleted transplantation in children. A library of TCRbeta sequences, prepared with unique molecular identifiers, was generated. TCRdb analysed the PCR reads with MiXCR anew, one entry per CDR3 protein. In the table there are tens of thousands of distinct CDR3 sequences, 5.5% to 7.5% of which are singletons. Sequencing was performed on PBMCs from the stem cell graft donor, taken from the stem cell graft. The receptors shown here come from a human donor who donated a stem cell graft to a child with acute lymphoblastic leukemia.

This clonotype was picked up many times. The rearrangement links TRBV4-1 to TRBJ1-1; 7 positions agree with TRBD1. V shed 1 base and J 4 bases; nucleotides not matched to a gene: 6. Per germline, CDR1 MGHRA and CDR2 YSYEKL. The CDR3 consists of 15 residues. CDR3 DNA: TGCGCCAGCAGCCAAGCGACAGGGTCGACCACTGAAGCTTTCTTT. It is translated as CASSQATGSTTEAFF.

This clonotype was found many times. V gene TRBV7-9 combines with J gene TRBJ2-1; 8 nucleotides match TRBD1. Per germline, CDR1 SEHNR and CDR2 FQNEAQ (reference sequence). V lost 5 bases and J lost 3; bases outside the gene matches: 6. CDR3 length: 15 residues. CDR3 bases: TGTGCCAGCAGCGGAACAGGGGGTAACTACAATGAGCAGTTCTTC. This encodes CASSGTGGNYNEQFF.

In its sample, this clonotype was seen many times. The chain joins TRBV12-3 or TRBV12-4 to TRBJ2-5; no firm D call. The V gene lost 6 bases and the J gene lost 5 bases, with 16 bases spanning the gap. This CDR3 has 14 amino acids. CDR3 loop: CASSPQELWETQYF. In nucleotides, the CDR3 is TGTGCCAGCAGCCCCCAGGAATTGTGGGAGACCCAGTACTTC.

This clonotype was seen many times. J is TRBJ2-7 and V is TRBV28; D is possibly TRBD1 (6 bases). Trimming pared 9 bases from V and 0 bases from J, leaving 18 bases between. Germline V gene lookup returns CDR1 MDHEN and CDR2 SYDVKM. The CDR3 has 15 amino acids. Written as DNA, the CDR3 is TGTGCCAGTGTACACGCACAGGGCCGCTCCTACGAGCAGTACTTC. Its translation: CASVHAQGRSYEQYF.

The genes are TRBV7-2 and TRBJ2-3; 12 positions agree with TRBD2. Germline V CDR1 and CDR2: SGHTA, FQGNSA. CDR3 length: 16 residues. Losses at the gene ends were 7 bases for V and 0 bases for J; bases not matched to a gene: 5. CDR3 in amino acids: CASIPGLAGSTDTQYF. The CDR3 DNA sequence: TGTGCCAGCATCCCGGGACTAGCGGGTAGCACAGATACGCAGTATTTT.

In its sample, this clonotype was seen a few times. The rearrangement links TRBV9 to TRBJ1-4, with D perhaps TRBD1 (6 bases). The V end lost 4 bases, the J end lost 5 bases, and 15 bases lay between the germline ends. This CDR3 is 15 amino acids long. Germline V gene data show CDR1 as SGDLS and CDR2 as YYNGEE. The CDR3 DNA sequence: TGTGCCAGCAGCCACAACAGGGAGAGAAATGAAAAACTGTTTTTT. Translation: CASSHNRERNEKLFF.

This clonotype was counted many times. The chain has TRBV20-1 and TRBJ1-2; D may be TRBD1 (5 bases). This CDR3 region has 15 residues. Per germline, CDR1 DFQATT and CDR2 SNEGSKA (reference sequence). Between the trimmed V and J ends, which lost 6 bases and 2 bases, there was a span of 19 bases. The CDR3 is CSATPGKGSNYGYTF. Written as DNA, the CDR3 is TGCAGTGCCACCCCCGGGAAGGGGTCCAACTATGGCTACACCTTC.

The CDR3 sequence: CASSWGTTQNTEAFF. The CDR3 DNA reads as TGTGCCAGCAGCTGGGGGACTACACAGAACACTGAAGCTTTCTTT. The rearrangement joins TRBV5-4 to TRBJ1-1, with D possibly being TRBD1 (5 bases). The germline gives CDR1 SGHNT, CDR2 YYREEE (reference sequence). The CDR3 contains 15 residues. V was shortened by 3 bases and J by 1 base, with 13 bases between the two germline ends.

Only a few counts were recorded for this clonotype. CDR3 in DNA: TGTGCCAGTAGTGTCAGGGTGAACACTGAAGCTTTCTTT. This gives the protein CASSVRVNTEAFF. The chain is built from TRBV19 and TRBJ1-1; possibly TRBD1 for D (5 bases). In germline, CDR1 is LNHDA, CDR2 SQIVND (reference sequence). The CDR3 runs 13 residues. The V end was cut by 5 bases, the J end by 0 bases, with 7 bases between.

This sequence joins TRBV5-1 and TRBJ2-2; D is unresolved. V lost 0 bases and J 7 bases, leaving 10 bases between the germline ends. Germline CDR1 is SGHRS and CDR2 is YFSETQ. The CDR3 sequence is 14 residues long. The CDR3 DNA reads TGCGCCAGCAGCTTGGAGCGCGCCGACGGGGAGCTGTTTTTT. It translates to CASSLERADGELFF.

There are many counts of this clonotype. V is TRBV7-9 and J is TRBJ2-3; the match to TRBD1 covers 7 bases. CDR1 is SEHNR, CDR2 FQNEAQ, per germline (reference sequence). The length of the CDR3 is 15 residues. The trim removed 10 bases at V and 4 bases at J, leaving 14 bases unmatched. For the CDR3, the DNA is TGTGCCATCACCCGGCCGGGGACAGCCCCAGATACGCAGTATTTT. Residues: CAITRPGTAPDTQYF.

This clonotype has just a few counts. The chain combines TRBV18 with TRBJ1-2; TRBD1 aligns across 10 bases. This CDR3 comprises 12 residues. The germline gives CDR1 KGHSH, CDR2 LQKENI. With V trimmed by 6 bases and J by 8 bases, 3 bases remained unmatched. CDR3 in DNA: TGTGCCAGCTCCCCGGACAGGGGGGGCTACACCTTC. Amino acids: CASSPDRGGYTF.

This clonotype was observed at least ten times. In nucleotides, the CDR3 is TGTGCCAGCAGTTTCTTCGGGGCCGCCAGGTACGAGCAGTACTTC. Its translation is CASSFFGAARYEQYF. The chain uses TRBV7-2 and TRBJ2-7; tentatively, D is TRBD1 or TRBD2 (5 bases each). The CDR3 is made up of 15 amino acids. Trimming stripped 6 bases from V and 4 bases from J, with 19 bases between. Germline V gives CDR1 SGHTA, CDR2 FQGNSA.

The chain joins TRBV12-3 or TRBV12-4 to TRBJ1-2; D not resolved. Trimming left V 5 bases short and J 8 bases short, with 12 bases between. The CDR3 totals 12 residues. DNA for the CDR3: TGTGCCAGCAGTCTCTTGCAAGGGGGCTACACCTTC. Encoded protein: CASSLLQGGYTF.

This clonotype has at least ten counts. This chain connects TRBV27 to TRBJ2-7, with TRBD1 matching over 10 bases. V shed 5 bases, J shed 4 bases, and the junction held 2 bases outside the gene matches. The germline V gene encodes CDR1 MNHEY and CDR2 SMNVEV (reference sequence). The CDR3 length is 13 residues. The CDR3 nucleotides are TGTGCCAGCAGTGGGACAGGGGAATACGAGCAGTACTTC. Translated, it gives CASSGTGEYEQYF.

Comments on this clonotype: With a much larger clone just one base away, this may be a read error. This rearrangement joins TRBV11-2 to TRBJ1-2; D unresolved. The CDR3 runs 15 residues. Trimming shortened V by 1 base and J by 10 bases, and 19 bases separated the two germline ends. The germline V gene has CDR1 SGHAT and CDR2 FQNNGV. CDR3 sequence: CASSLGLRDRDVYTF. In DNA form, the CDR3 reads TGTGCCAGCAGCTTAGGTTTGCGGGATAGGGATGTCTACACCTTC.

In its sample, this clonotype was seen many times. This sequence joins TRBV19 and TRBJ1-2; D call uncertain. Germline CDR1 LNHDA, CDR2 SQIVND (reference sequence). CDR3 size: 12 residues. V was shortened by 7 bases and J by 2 bases, with 8 bases between the two germline ends. The CDR3 sequence: CASNAGNYGYTF. As DNA, the CDR3 is TGTGCCAGTAACGCGGGAAACTATGGCTACACCTTC.

V and J are TRBV18 and TRBJ2-5; tentative D call: TRBD2 (5 bases). In germline, CDR1 is KGHSH, CDR2 LQKENI. V was cut by 4 bases and J by 0 bases, with 6 bases left in between. The CDR3 spans 13 residues. CDR3 in DNA: TGTGCCAGCTCACGGGGAGACCAAGAGACCCAGTACTTC. Its protein product is CASSRGDQETQYF.

The sample holds many counts of this clonotype. This chain joins TRBV4-2 and TRBJ2-1; possibly TRBD2 for D (6 bases). Looked up from germline, CDR1 is LGHNA and CDR2 is YNFKEQ. CDR3 length: 15 residues. The V end was cut by 0 bases, the J end by 0 bases, with 6 bases between. CDR3 in amino acids: CASSQDSGSYNEQFF. Here the CDR3 DNA reads TGTGCCAGCAGCCAAGATAGCGGCTCCTACAATGAGCAGTTCTTC.

This chain links TRBV15 with TRBJ1-5, with D tentatively TRBD1 (6 bases). Trimming cost V 1 base and J 5 bases, with 12 bases left between them. CDR1 and CDR2 from the germline V gene are LNHNV and YYDKDF (reference sequence). The CDR3 totals 15 residues. CDR3 nucleotides: TGTGCCACCAGCAGAGCAGGGGATAGTGATCAGCCCCAGCATTTT. This gives the protein CATSRAGDSDQPQHF.

This clonotype was seen many times. The rearrangement uses TRBV4-3 and TRBJ2-7; TRBD2 is a possible D gene (5 bases). The CDR3 contains 15 residues. V gave up 3 bases and J gave up 0 bases, with 12 bases separating them. Germline-derived CDR1 and CDR2 are LGHNA and YSLEER. The CDR3, as DNA: TGCGCCAGCAGCCAGCAGTGGGAGTCCTCCTACGAGCAGTACTTC. It is translated as CASSQQWESSYEQYF.

This clonotype was found many times. The chain links TRBV7-2 to TRBJ2-2, with 11 bases lining up with TRBD2. The CDR3 covers 16 residues. Germline V CDR1 and CDR2: SGHTA, FQGNSA. The J segment lost 4 bases and the V segment lost 5 bases, leaving 6 bases of the junction unmatched. The CDR3 loop is CASSVGTSGSTGELFF. The CDR3, as DNA: TGTGCCAGCAGCGTCGGGACTAGCGGTAGCACCGGGGAGCTGTTTTTT.

This clonotype was counted at least ten times. The rearrangement joins TRBV14 to TRBJ2-1; the match to TRBD2 covers 12 bases. V lost 4 bases, J lost 5 bases, and 21 bases stayed unmatched. The germline gives CDR1 SGHDN, CDR2 FVKESK. The length of the CDR3 is 21 residues. The CDR3 bases are TGTGCCAGCAGCCCAAAGAGACTAGCGGGAGTAGGTGCCTTGTTGGACAATGAGCAGTTCTTC. As protein: CASSPKRLAGVGALLDNEQFF.